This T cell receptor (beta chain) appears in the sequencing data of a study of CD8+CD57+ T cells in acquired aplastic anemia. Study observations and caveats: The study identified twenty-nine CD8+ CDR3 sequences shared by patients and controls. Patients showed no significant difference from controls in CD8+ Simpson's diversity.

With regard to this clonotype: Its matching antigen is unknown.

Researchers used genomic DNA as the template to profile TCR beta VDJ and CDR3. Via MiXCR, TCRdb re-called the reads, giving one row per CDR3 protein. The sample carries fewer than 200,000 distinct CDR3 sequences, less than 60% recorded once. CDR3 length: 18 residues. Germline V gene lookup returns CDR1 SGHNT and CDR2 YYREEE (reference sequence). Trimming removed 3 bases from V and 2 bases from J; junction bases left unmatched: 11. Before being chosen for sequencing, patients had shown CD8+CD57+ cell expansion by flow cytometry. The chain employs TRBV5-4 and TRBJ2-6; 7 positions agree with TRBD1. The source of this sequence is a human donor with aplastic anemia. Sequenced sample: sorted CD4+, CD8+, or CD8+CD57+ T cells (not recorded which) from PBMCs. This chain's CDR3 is CASSWGLTGVTGANVLTF. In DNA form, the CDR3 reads TGTGCCAGCAGCTGGGGGCTTACAGGGGTGACTGGGGCCAACGTCCTGACTTTC. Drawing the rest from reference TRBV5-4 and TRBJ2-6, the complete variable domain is ETGVTQSPTHLIKTRGQQVTLRCSSQSGHNTVSWYQQALGQGPQFIFQYYREEENGRGNFPPRFSGLQFPNYSSELNVNALELDDSALYLCASSWGLTGVTGANVLTFGAGSRLTVL.